This T cell receptor beta chain was profiled in a study of blood T cell repertoires in COVID-19. Study-level information: COVID-19 samples, acute and convalescent, were from the United States, Italy and Spain. Nucleic acid was either cDNA or gDNA, and it came from T cells, B-cell-depleted T cells, or PBMCs.

Per the original data handling: Reference gene primer amplification in the assay estimated nucleated cell counts. Sequencing was performed with immunoSEQ multiplex PCR; in TCRdb, only in-frame clones are kept and a portion is missing. V, J and clone size are taken as reported in that table, and D and trimming were inferred from the DNA itself. Altogether 350,000 to 400,000 clones are present, 85% to 90% being singletons, with the ten largest covering 6% to 7.5%. Germline V gives CDR1 SEHNR, CDR2 FQNEAQ (reference sequence). V shed 5 bases and J 0 bases; nucleotides not matched to a gene: 5. This CDR3 region has 15 residues.

The sequencing sample was made of peripheral blood. The source is a man in his late teens or twenties with active or convalescent COVID-19. The rearrangement uses TRBV7-9 and TRBJ2-7, with TRBD2 matching over 9 bases. The DNA for the CDR3 is TGTGCCAGCAGCCCGGTGGGACTAGCCTCCTACGAGCAGTACTTC. This gives the protein CASSPVGLASYEQYF.